This is a list of T cell receptor beta chains from one sample in a study of metastatic and nonmetastatic thyroid tumors. TCRdb used MiXCR to call clones anew from the PCR reads. The table shows around 3,600 clones, with over 30% occurring only once. The material sequenced was adjacent normal tissue. These receptor sequences come from a male donor with papillary thyroid cancer or a benign thyroid nodule (not recorded which). Some clones in this sample may be carry-over from other donors' samples. CDR3s include the opening cysteine and the closing phenylalanine or tryptophan. Each record gives: clone size, J gene, V gene, CDR3 protein. Expanded clones get a size class; other rows say once, few or many, or leave the size out.

few,TRBJ2-5,TRBV6-1,CASMSGAAGAQETQYF
NA,TRBJ1-5,TRBV19,CASSSDRARNQPQHF
once,TRBJ2-7,TRBV4-1,CASSQEFNSLSYEQYF
NA,TRBJ2-3,TRBV10-1,CASSEEIAGTDTQYF
NA,TRBJ1-5,TRBV2,CASSDDGGWAQHF
large,TRBJ2-7,TRBV10-3,CAIRPRQGGEQYF
large,TRBJ1-5,TRBV6-2/TRBV6-3,CASSPAGTGNQPQHF
NA,TRBJ2-7,TRBV6-5,CASSYREWSDEQYF
few,TRBJ1-6,TRBV27,CASSWSDYNSPLHF
few,TRBJ1-2,TRBV28,CASSYRGRFWGYTF
NA,TRBJ1-1,TRBV20-1,CSASRWDRGTNTEAFF
large,TRBJ2-7,TRBV20-1,CSAVGQATYEQYF
NA,TRBJ1-6,TRBV6-1,CASTLLRGGPAYSPLHF
NA,TRBJ2-3,TRBV7-3,CASSLILAAATDTQYF
NA,TRBJ2-7,TRBV27,CASIPGGPLYEQYF
NA,TRBJ2-1,TRBV13,CASRHYNEQFF
NA,TRBJ2-7,TRBV20-1,CSARDRLAGLLLTAEQYF
few,TRBJ1-5,TRBV6-1,CASQFGENQPQHF
few,TRBJ2-2,TRBV24-1,CATSGTAAWSGELFF
few,TRBJ2-1,TRBV6-2/TRBV6-3,CASSYGLAGVSNEQFF
few,TRBJ2-7,TRBV27,CASSLTGQGAYEQYF
NA,TRBJ2-3,TRBV2,CASRFRGAPTDTQYF
NA,TRBJ2-7,TRBV9,CASSVEGQSYEQYF
NA,TRBJ2-1,TRBV7-2,CASSAFLAFNEQFF
once,TRBJ2-7,TRBV4-1,CASSQGVTGADEQYF
medium-sized,TRBJ1-6,TRBV7-2,CASSNRDSNSPLHF
NA,TRBJ2-3,TRBV5-1,CASSLGLLRTDTQYF
few,TRBJ1-6,TRBV19,CASSISRSPLHF
NA,TRBJ2-3,TRBV20-1,CSARLAGDADTQYF
few,TRBJ2-1,TRBV12-3/TRBV12-4,CASSLETSGYNEQFF
NA,TRBJ2-6,TRBV27,CASRVQGAGANVLTF
NA,TRBJ1-2,TRBV5-1,CASSLEWTGGNGYTF
few,TRBJ2-5,TRBV6-1,CASSFGMDPETQYF
few,TRBJ1-6,TRBV19,CASSISGQLNSPLHF
NA,TRBJ2-2,TRBV6-2/TRBV6-3,CASSYQTGSNTGELFF
large,TRBJ1-2,TRBV6-1,CASSQEGGHYGYTF
NA,TRBJ2-7,TRBV9,CASSYVTTSYEQYF
NA,TRBJ2-3,TRBV2,CASSATGEDYETSTDTQYF
few,TRBJ1-1,TRBV2,CASSLTREIGVYTEAFF
few,TRBJ1-5,TRBV12-3/TRBV12-4,CASSTSTGGGNQPQHF
NA,TRBJ1-1,TRBV20-1,CSAQGTENTEAFF
NA,TRBJ1-1,TRBV20-1,CSARGTDTEAFF
hyperexpanded,TRBJ2-7,TRBV7-2,CASSYGPEAEQYF